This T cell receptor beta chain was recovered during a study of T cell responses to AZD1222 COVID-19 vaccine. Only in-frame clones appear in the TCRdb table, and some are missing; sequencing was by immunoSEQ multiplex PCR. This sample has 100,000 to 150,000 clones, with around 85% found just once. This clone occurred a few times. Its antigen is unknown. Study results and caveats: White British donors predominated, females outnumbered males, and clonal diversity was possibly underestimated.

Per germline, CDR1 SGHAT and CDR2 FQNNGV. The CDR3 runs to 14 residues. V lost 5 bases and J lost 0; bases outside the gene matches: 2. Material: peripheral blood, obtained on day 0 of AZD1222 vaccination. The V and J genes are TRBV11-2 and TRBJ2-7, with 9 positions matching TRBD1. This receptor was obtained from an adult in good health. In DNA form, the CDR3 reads TGTGCCAGCAGCGCGACAGGGGGCTCCTACGAGCAGTACTTC. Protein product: CASSATGGSYEQYF.